This T cell receptor beta chain was found in a study of blood T cells in healthy people across ages. Study results and caveats: Long-lived donors had more naive CD4+ cells and higher diversity than aged donors.

At least ten counts were recorded for this clonotype. Its antigen is still unknown. Then a second PCR, running roughly 6 to 12 cycles, was carried out with a sample-barcoded 5' primer and a J-beta primer mix. TCRdb redid the calling of the 5' RACE reads with MiXCR, one entry per CDR3 protein. The table lists 630,000 or so distinct CDR3 sequences, approximately 30% of them singletons. The receptor comes from an elderly woman in good health. The sample was blood.

CDR3 in amino acids: CASSRQWTSNQPQHF. CDR3 in DNA: TGTGCCAGCAGTAGACAATGGACGAGCAATCAGCCCCAGCATTTT. J is TRBJ1-5 and V is TRBV12-3 or TRBV12-4; D unresolved. There are 15 residues in the CDR3. V was shortened by 5 bases and J by 1 base, with 12 bases between the two germline ends.